One TCR beta chain is described in this entry. Clinical history as reported by participants underpinned cohort assignment. The entry originates in a study of blood T cell repertoires in COVID-19. About the study: Italy, Spain and the United States were the sources of the convalescent and acute COVID-19 samples. Sample material is recorded as cDNA or gDNA derived from T cells, B-cell-depleted T cells, or PBMCs.

Original analysis: Reference gene primers were amplified, and this amplification served to estimate nucleated cell counts. Sequenced by immunoSEQ multiplex PCR; TCRdb stores in-frame clones only, minus some. That table gives V, J and clone size, and the DNA gave D and trimming. The sample holds roughly 190,000 clones, 75% to 85% seen once. V shed 0 bases, J shed 0 bases, and the junction held 14 bases outside the gene matches. Germline V CDR1 and CDR2: LGHDT, YNNKEL (reference sequence). The CDR3 is made up of 21 amino acids. Sequenced input: PBMCs or T cells enriched from blood (not recorded which). This rearrangement joins TRBV3-1 (or the pseudogene TRBV3-2) to TRBJ2-1; 10 bases are shared with TRBD2. This sequence originates from a man aged 35 to 55 who had recovered from COVID-19. The CDR3 protein is CASSQETLGTSGTGSYNEQFF. CDR3 sequence (DNA): TGTGCCAGCAGCCAAGAGACCCTGGGAACTAGCGGGACAGGCTCCTACAATGAGCAGTTCTTC.